This T cell receptor (beta chain) derives from a study of breast tumors, draining lymph nodes, adjacent tissues. TCRdb fed the multiplex PCR reads into MiXCR, producing one record per CDR3 protein. Altogether about 22,000 distinct CDR3 sequences are present, about two thirds being singletons, with the ten largest covering less than 20%. Comments on this clonotype: Its antigen is undetermined.

Findings and limits, study-wide: The lymph node origin of tumor T cells was framed as consistent with a hypothesis, not demonstrated. Luminal-like breast cancer showed significantly higher tumor–nontumor repertoire similarity than basal-like. Tumor TCR diversity was below lymph nodes but above nontumor tissue.

The TCR sequence derives from a female donor with breast cancer. Some clones in this sample may be carry-over from other donors' samples. The sequenced material came from tumor-adjacent breast tissue.

This chain's CDR3 is CSARTGRAIDTQYF. CDR3 bases: TGCAGTGCTAGGACAGGGAGGGCTATAGATACGCAGTATTTT. This chain joins TRBV20-1 and TRBJ2-3, with D possibly being TRBD1 or TRBD2 (7 bases each). Per germline, CDR1 DFQATT and CDR2 SNEGSKA (reference sequence). CDR3 length: 14 amino acids. Trimming removed 3 bases at V and 5 bases at J, with 15 bases between.